The 19 T cell receptor beta chains presented below share a single source sample, sequenced in a study of persistence of HIV-infected CD4 T cells. This was the immunoSEQ version 4 assay in survey mode. Some clones are missing from TCRdb's copy, which holds only in-frame ones; the method was immunoSEQ multiplex PCR. The repertoire has about 36,000 clones, around 85% of them found once; the top ten carry around 5.4%. Overlapping HIV-1 Gag 15-mer peptides at 0.8 to 1 ug per peptide per mL were used. Sorted nonresponding memory CD4+ T cells were CD40L-negative, CD69-negative, CD45RO-high. Their antigens are not known. The sequences come from cultured CD4+ T cells from PBMCs, collected from a patient who received antiretroviral therapy. The source is an adult with HIV. The donor label of this sample is uncertain.

V and J are TRBV21-1 and TRBJ1-2. TRBV21-1 is a pseudogene segment. CDR3 length: 12 amino acids. The CDR3 DNA reads TGTGCCAGCAGCACGGTATTTCTGGGCTACACCTTC. As protein: CASSTVFLGYTF.

This chain uses TRBV2 with TRBJ1-3, with a possible D match to TRBD1 (6 bases). V was trimmed by 3 bases and J by 4 bases, leaving 10 bases between them. The V gene's germline CDR1 is SNHLY and CDR2 FYNNEI. The CDR3 loop spans 14 amino acids. In DNA, the CDR3 is TGTGCCAGCAGTGAGGGGGCGCGCGGAAACACCATATATTTT. Amino acid sequence: CASSEGARGNTIYF.

This clone was recorded a few times. The chain recombines TRBV7-2 with TRBJ2-7; 9 bases match TRBD2. CDR3 length equals 15 residues. Germline V gene lookup returns CDR1 SGHTA and CDR2 FQGNSA. V shed 5 bases and J 2 bases; nucleotides not matched to a gene: 7. The CDR3 spells CASSPSSGGPYEQYF. In DNA form, the CDR3 reads TGTGCCAGCAGCCCAAGCAGCGGGGGGCCCTACGAGCAGTACTTC.

The chain carries TRBV19 and TRBJ2-3; TRBD1 aligns across 9 bases. The germline V gene encodes CDR1 LNHDA and CDR2 SQIVND (reference sequence). V was clipped by 5 bases and J by 1 base; unmatched bases: 4. The CDR3 is 15 residues long. The CDR3 is CASSPRTGGTDTQYF. In nucleotides, the CDR3 is TGTGCCAGTAGTCCGCGGACAGGGGGCACAGATACGCAGTATTTT.

The chain joins TRBV2 to TRBJ1-1; 7 bases map to TRBD1. The CDR3 contains 14 residues. V was pared by 7 bases and J by 3 bases, with 8 bases of the junction left unmatched. The germline gives CDR1 SNHLY, CDR2 FYNNEI. CDR3 residues: CASTKDRDDTEAFF. CDR3 coding DNA: TGTGCCAGCACAAAAGACAGGGACGACACTGAAGCTTTCTTT.

CDR3 in DNA: TGCGCCAGCAGTGAGTCGTGGCTACAGGTTCCTTACTACGAGCAGTACTTC. This codes for CASSESWLQVPYYEQYF. V is TRBV10-2 and J is TRBJ2-7; possible D gene TRBD1, 5 bases. The CDR3 runs to 17 residues. V was clipped by 0 bases and J by 3 bases, with 18 bases between them. The germline gives CDR1 WSHSY, CDR2 SAAADI.

This clone was seen once. The chain uses TRBV5-4 and TRBJ2-7; 11 bases are a match to TRBD1. The germline gives CDR1 SGHNT, CDR2 YYREEE (reference sequence). The CDR3 has 15 amino acids. Losses at the gene ends were 4 bases for V and 4 bases for J; bases not matched to a gene: 7. The DNA of the CDR3 is TGTGCCAGCAGCCGGGGGACAGGGGGTCGGTACGAGCAGTACTTC. Its translation is CASSRGTGGRYEQYF. The full variable domain, its missing parts supplied by reference TRBV5-4 and TRBJ2-7, is ETGVTQSPTHLIKTRGQQVTLRCSSQSGHNTVSWYQQALGQGPQFIFQYYREEENGRGNFPPRFSGLQFPNYSSELNVNALELDDSALYLCASSRGTGGRYEQYFGPGTRLTVT.

The J gene is TRBJ2-7, the V gene TRBV9; tentatively, D is TRBD1 (5 bases). V lost 4 bases and J lost 2, with 16 bases in between. CDR1 is SGDLS and CDR2 is YYNGEE in the germline V gene. The CDR3 sequence is 15 residues long. The CDR3 loop reads CASSSKFRVTYEQYF. CDR3 DNA sequence: TGTGCCAGCAGCTCAAAATTCAGGGTTACCTACGAGCAGTACTTC. Based on the CDR3 plus reference TRBV9 and TRBJ2-7, the full variable domain is DSGVTQTPKHLITATGQRVTLRCSPRSGDLSVYWYQQSLDQGLQFLIQYYNGEERAKGNILERFSAQQFPDLHSELNLSSLELGDSALYFCASSSKFRVTYEQYFGPGTRLTVT.

The chain joins TRBV6-1 to TRBJ1-6; a possible D gene is TRBD1 (6 bases). Germline V CDR1 and CDR2: MNHNS, SASEGT. The CDR3 length is 14 residues. V lost 3 bases and J lost 6, with 9 bases in between. The CDR3 spells CASSDRGGNSPLHF. DNA for the CDR3: TGTGCCAGCAGTGACAGGGGCGGTAATTCACCCCTCCACTTT.

This clone came up a few times. The chain carries TRBV28 and TRBJ1-1; 8 bases map to TRBD1. The CDR3 consists of 16 residues. Germline CDR1 reads MDHEN; CDR2 reads SYDVKM. V was pared by 11 bases and J by 1 base, with 15 bases of the junction left unmatched. The CDR3 reads CAVLAGRGPRNTEAFF. DNA of the CDR3: TGTGCCGTCCTCGCGGGCAGGGGGCCGCGGAACACTGAAGCTTTCTTT.

V and J are TRBV5-4 and TRBJ2-3; D uncertain. The CDR3 is 15 amino acids. The V gene lost 4 bases and the J gene lost 7 bases, with 19 bases spanning the gap. Germline V CDR1 and CDR2: SGHNT, YYREEE (reference sequence). As DNA, the CDR3 is TGTGCCAGCAGCCCCCCCTCCCGAGAGATGAATACGCAGTATTTT. As protein: CASSPPSREMNTQYF.

The V gene is TRBV10-3, the J gene TRBJ1-4; no clear D. The V end was cut by 0 bases, the J end by 5 bases, with 19 bases between. The CDR3 is 18 residues long. The V gene's germline CDR1 is ENHRY and CDR2 SYGVKD. CDR3 loop: CAISESSSLGRGNEKLFF. The CDR3 DNA sequence: TGTGCCATCAGTGAGTCGTCTTCTTTAGGAAGAGGAAATGAAAAACTGTTTTTT.

The rearrangement joins TRBV5-5 to TRBJ2-2; 14 positions agree with TRBD2. The CDR3 is made up of 15 amino acids. With V trimmed by 1 base and J by 11 bases, 4 bases remained unmatched. CDR1 and CDR2 from the germline V gene are SGHKS and YYEKEE (reference sequence). The CDR3 region has the DNA TGTGCCAGCAGCTTGCCGGGGACTAGCGGGGGTGAGCTGTTTTTT. It is translated as CASSLPGTSGGELFF.

CDR3 DNA: TGTGCCAGCTCGGAGGGCAGAAACACAGATACGCAGTATTTT. It yields the protein CASSEGRNTDTQYF. The chain is built from TRBV18 and TRBJ2-3, with D possibly matching TRBD2 (6 bases). Trimming took off 6 bases at V and 2 bases at J, with 12 bases between the two ends. This CDR3 has 14 amino acids. CDR1 is KGHSH and CDR2 is LQKENI in the germline V gene.

The chain combines TRBV12-5 with TRBJ1-2; D gene ambiguous. Between the trimmed V and J ends, which lost 9 bases and 4 bases, there was a span of 12 bases. The CDR3 is 12 amino acids. Germline CDR1 and CDR2: LGHNT and FRNRAP. CDR3 protein: CARSEFGYGYTF. The CDR3, as DNA: TGTGCTAGGTCCGAATTTGGCTATGGCTACACCTTC.

The chain uses TRBV2 and TRBJ2-6; D may be TRBD1 or TRBD2 (6 bases each). CDR3 length: 22 amino acids. The V end lost 6 bases, the J end lost 3 bases, and 33 bases lay between the germline ends. The germline V gene encodes CDR1 SNHLY and CDR2 FYNNEI. CDR3 nucleotides: TGTGCCAGCAGCCAGACAATTAATCCCCGGTACAGGGAGGTTTTTGGGGCCAACGTCCTGACTTTC. It translates to CASSQTINPRYREVFGANVLTF.

This clone has more than one count but fewer than ten. The rearrangement joins TRBV28 to TRBJ1-6, with 10 bases matching TRBD1. Germline CDR1 reads MDHEN; CDR2 reads SYDVKM. The CDR3 covers 15 residues. The J segment lost 7 bases and the V segment lost 5 bases, leaving 5 bases of the junction unmatched. The CDR3 DNA is TGTGCCAGCAGTGCTCCGGGACAGGGGAATTCACCCCTCCACTTT. Amino acids: CASSAPGQGNSPLHF. Variable domain in full (rest from reference TRBV28 and TRBJ1-6): DVKVTQSSRYLVKRTGEKVFLECVQDMDHENMFWYRQDPGLGLRLIYFSYDVKMKEKGDIPEGYSVSREKKERFSLILESASTNQTSMYLCASSAPGQGNSPLHFGNGTRLTVT.

The chain employs TRBV9 and TRBJ2-7, with 9 positions matching TRBD2. Trimming removed 0 bases from V and 1 base from J; junction bases left unmatched: 5. The CDR3 consists of 16 residues. The germline gives CDR1 SGDLS, CDR2 YYNGEE. The CDR3 coding sequence is TGTGCCAGCAGCGTAGATGGGACTAGCTGGTCCTACGAGCAGTACTTC. Protein product: CASSVDGTSWSYEQYF.

CDR3 in DNA: TGTGCCAGTAGGAAGGACTTACCGGGACGCAAAGGTGCTTCACCCCTCCACTTT. This translates into CASRKDLPGRKGASPLHF. The genes are TRBV19 and TRBJ1-6; maybe TRBD1 (5 bases). From germline, CDR1 is LNHDA and CDR2 SQIVND (reference sequence). Trimming shortened V by 6 bases and J by 9 bases, and 27 bases separated the two germline ends. This CDR3 has 18 residues. Full variable domain (remainder filled in from reference TRBV19 and TRBJ1-6): DGGITQSPKYLFRKEGQNVTLSCEQNLNHDAMYWYRQDPGQGLRLIYYSQIVNDFQKGDIAEGYSVSREKKESFPLTVTSAQKNPTAFYLCASRKDLPGRKGASPLHFGNGTRLTVT.